This is a list of T cell receptor beta chains from one sample in a study of patients and donors after allogeneic stem cell transplantation. TCRdb reanalysed the RT-PCR reads using MiXCR and keeps one entry per CDR3 protein. The sample carries 87,000 or so distinct CDR3 sequences, just under 5% recorded once. Sequenced input: blood, either unsorted or a sorted T cell fraction (not recorded which). Every receptor here comes from a human donor who was either an allogeneic HSCT recipient or a stem cell or donor lymphocyte infusion donor (not recorded which). It is not recorded whose cells these are; they may come from a transplant donor. The CDR3 runs from the conserved cysteine through the conserved F or W. Fields, in order: J gene, V gene, clone size, D gene, CDR3 DNA, CDR3 protein. The D gene is left open where the match is weak. For some rows the clone size is stated as once, few or many, or as a class when expanded; others skip it.

TRBJ1-3 | TRBV18 | few | NA | TGTGCCAGCTCACCAGGGTCGGGAAACACCATATATTTT | CASSPGSGNTIYF
TRBJ2-7 | TRBV5-1 | many | NA | TGCGCCAGCAGCTTGCAGGGTGATCTCTACGAGCAGTACTTC | CASSLQGDLYEQYF
TRBJ1-1 | TRBV14 | many | NA | TGTGCCAGCAGCCAAGATAGGGCTATGGAAGCTTTCTTT | CASSQDRAMEAFF
TRBJ2-7 | TRBV7-8 | many | TRBD2 | TGTGCCACGGGGGAGCGGGGGGCCTACGAGCAGTACTTC | CATGERGAYEQYF
TRBJ2-5 | TRBV5-1 | many | NA | TGCGCCAGCAGCCCCAGCCGGAGACTAGAAGAGACCCAGTACTTC | CASSPSRRLEETQYF
TRBJ2-1 | TRBV24-1 | many | TRBD2 | TGTGCCACCAGTGACCCGGGGGAAGCGGGGGGCCACAATGAGCAGTTCTTC | CATSDPGEAGGHNEQFF
TRBJ1-4 | TRBV5-1 | many | TRBD1 | TGCGCCAGCAGCTTGGTTGGGGACAGGGAAGAAAAACTGTTTTTT | CASSLVGDREEKLFF
TRBJ1-1 | TRBV19 | many | NA | TGTGCCAGTAGTAGGGGACGGCTTGGGGGAGCGGCTTTCTTT | CASSRGRLGGAAFF
TRBJ2-3 | TRBV2 | NA | NA | TGTGCCAGCACCCTCGACTATTCAGATACGCAGTATTTT | CASTLDYSDTQYF
TRBJ1-3 | TRBV4-1 | NA | NA | TGCGCCAGCAGTCCGAACAAGGGAGGCTCTGGAAACACCATATATTTT | CASSPNKGGSGNTIYF
TRBJ1-1 | TRBV4-1 | many | NA | TGCGCCAGCAGCCAAGTTTTTACAGCCAACTCTGAAGCTTTCTTT | CASSQVFTANSEAFF
TRBJ1-6 | TRBV7-9 | many | NA | TGTGCCAGCAGCCTCCCGTCCTATAATTCACCCCTCCACTTT | CASSLPSYNSPLHF
TRBJ2-1 | TRBV5-4 | many | TRBD2 | TGTGCCAGCAGTTACGGGACTAGCGGACCATCCTACAATGAGCAGTTCTTC | CASSYGTSGPSYNEQFF
TRBJ2-1 | TRBV11-1 | many | NA | TGTGCCAGCAGCGCTAGAAAAGGGGGGTGGAGCTCCTACAATGAGCAGTTCTTC | CASSARKGGWSSYNEQFF
TRBJ1-2 | TRBV5-4 | NA | TRBD1 | TGTGCCAGCAGCTTGGAGACAGGGGGCGTCAGCCAGGGGGGCTACACCTTC | CASSLETGGVSQGGYTF
TRBJ1-3 | TRBV5-6 | few | NA | TGTGCCAGCAGCCCCCAGACGGTGAGCTCTGGAAACACCATATATTTT | CASSPQTVSSGNTIYF
TRBJ1-3 | TRBV5-1 | many | TRBD1 | TGCGCCAGCAGCTCCTGGACAGGCTCTGGAAACACCATATATTTT | CASSSWTGSGNTIYF
TRBJ1-1 | TRBV18 | few | NA | TGTGCCAGCTCACCATATAGCATGAACACTGAAGCTTTCTTT | CASSPYSMNTEAFF
TRBJ2-5 | TRBV6-1 | NA | TRBD1 | TGTGCCAGCAGCCCAGGTGGGGCTCAGGGGGCCCAGTACTTC | CASSPGGAQGAQYF
TRBJ2-4 | TRBV10-1 | NA | TRBD1 | TGCGCCAGCAGTGCGGGACAGTCCAAAAACATTCAGTACTTC | CASSAGQSKNIQYF
TRBJ2-7 | TRBV19 | many | NA | TGTGCCAGTAGTATATCGGGCGGCGGTCACTACGAGCAGTACTTC | CASSISGGGHYEQYF
TRBJ1-1 | TRBV6-1 | many | NA | TGTGCCAGCCTCGAGGCGGGCACTGAAGCTTTCTTT | CASLEAGTEAFF
TRBJ2-5 | TRBV9 | NA | NA | TGTGCCAGCAGCACCTCCGGGCAGGAAGAGACCCAGTACTTC | CASSTSGQEETQYF
TRBJ2-1 | TRBV6-5 | many | NA | TGTGCCAGCAGTTACATTGACACTAACAATGAGCAGTTCTTC | CASSYIDTNNEQFF
TRBJ2-5 | TRBV20-1 | NA | NA | TGCAGTGCTAGAGATGCCCGACGGCGGGAGACCCAGTACTTC | CSARDARRRETQYF
TRBJ2-7 | TRBV20-1 | NA | TRBD2 | TGCAGTGGGGTAGCGGGAGGGTACGAGCAGTACTTC | CSGVAGGYEQYF
TRBJ1-4 | TRBV5-6 | NA | TRBD1 | TGTGCCAGCAGCACGACAGGGGCCGGGGGGGAAAAACTGTTTTTT | CASSTTGAGGEKLFF
TRBJ2-2 | TRBV7-8 | many | TRBD1 | TGTGCCAGCAGCCCCCGGGACAGGGTGGGCACCGGGGAGCTGTTTTTT | CASSPRDRVGTGELFF
TRBJ2-5 | TRBV2 | many | NA | TGTGCCAGCAGTCCTCGGGAGACCCAGTACTTC | CASSPRETQYF
TRBJ2-7 | TRBV5-6 | few | NA | TGTGCCAGCAGCTTGTATATGGCCTACGAGCAGTACTTC | CASSLYMAYEQYF
TRBJ1-2 | TRBV5-5 | NA | TRBD1 | TGTGCCAGCAGCCAAGACAGGGCCGGTGGCTACACCTTC | CASSQDRAGGYTF
TRBJ1-4 | TRBV5-1 | many | NA | TGCGCCAGCAGCTTACGTTCAACAAATGAAAAACTGTTTTTT | CASSLRSTNEKLFF
TRBJ1-1 | TRBV5-6 | many | NA | TGTGCCAGCAGTATAGTGGGTCTAGAAGCTTTCTTT | CASSIVGLEAFF
TRBJ1-2 | TRBV20-1 | many | TRBD1 | TGCAGTGCGCAATCCGCCGGGACAGCCTTAGACACCTTC | CSAQSAGTALDTF
TRBJ2-7 | TRBV20-1 | many | TRBD2 | TGCAGTGCTAGTCGTAGCGGGGGTCTCGCTCGCTACGAGCAGTACTTC | CSASRSGGLARYEQYF
TRBJ2-1 | TRBV3-1 | NA | NA | TGTGCCAGCAGTCGACACCTCGAACGAGACAATGAGCAGTTCTTC | CASSRHLERDNEQFF
TRBJ1-1 | TRBV7-6 | many | NA | TGTGCCAGCAGCAAAGGAGAGAACACTGAAGCTTTCTTT | CASSKGENTEAFF
TRBJ2-5 | TRBV6-1 | many | TRBD1 | TGTGCCAGCGGAAAGACAGGGACGAAGACCCAGTACTTC | CASGKTGTKTQYF
TRBJ1-1 | TRBV5-1 | few | NA | TGCGCCAGCAGCTTGGTCACGGTGGACACTGAAGCTTTCTTT | CASSLVTVDTEAFF
TRBJ2-5 | TRBV5-1 | medium-sized | TRBD1 | TGCGCCAGCAGCCGGGATCAGGGGGCGCGTGAGACCCAGTACTTC | CASSRDQGARETQYF
TRBJ1-5 | TRBV3-1 | many | NA | TGTGCCAGCAGCCAGATGCAGGGGAGGCAGCCCCAGCATTTT | CASSQMQGRQPQHF
TRBJ1-1 | TRBV3-1 | NA | NA | TGTGCCAGCAGCCAAGATGTAACCTCTGTCGCTTTCTTT | CASSQDVTSVAFF
TRBJ2-7 | TRBV7-9 | many | TRBD2 | TGTGCCAGCAGCCCTTATAGCGGGAGATCCTACGAGCAGTACTTC | CASSPYSGRSYEQYF
TRBJ1-2 | TRBV2 | many | TRBD1 | TGTGCCAGCAGTGTAAATAGACAGGGGAGCTATGGCTACACCTTC | CASSVNRQGSYGYTF
TRBJ2-5 | TRBV7-6 | many | NA | TGTGCCAGCAGCTCGCAACCTCTAGGGGCCGGAGAGACCCAGTACTTC | CASSSQPLGAGETQYF
TRBJ2-3 | TRBV30 | many | NA | TGTGCCTGGAGTGAGGCTAGCGGCACAGATACGCAGTATTTT | CAWSEASGTDTQYF
TRBJ2-1 | TRBV11-2 | few | NA | TGTGCCAGCAGCTTAGAACGGGCTAGCCGCAATGAGCAGTTCTTC | CASSLERASRNEQFF
TRBJ2-5 | TRBV20-1 | many | TRBD2 | TGCAGTTTCGTCTTTGGACTAGCGGGAGTGGGGGAGACCCAGTACTTC | CSFVFGLAGVGETQYF
TRBJ1-4 | TRBV5-1 | few | NA | TGCGCCAGCAGCCCGTCCGGTTTGGGGGGGGAAAAACTGTTTTTT | CASSPSGLGGEKLFF
TRBJ2-3 | TRBV20-1 | many | NA | TGCAGTGCTAGTTCTGGCCTCACAGATACGCAGTATTTT | CSASSGLTDTQYF
TRBJ2-1 | TRBV6-2/TRBV6-3 | many | NA | TGTGCCAGCACCGAGAGACAGGATTACAATGAGCAGTTCTTC | CASTERQDYNEQFF